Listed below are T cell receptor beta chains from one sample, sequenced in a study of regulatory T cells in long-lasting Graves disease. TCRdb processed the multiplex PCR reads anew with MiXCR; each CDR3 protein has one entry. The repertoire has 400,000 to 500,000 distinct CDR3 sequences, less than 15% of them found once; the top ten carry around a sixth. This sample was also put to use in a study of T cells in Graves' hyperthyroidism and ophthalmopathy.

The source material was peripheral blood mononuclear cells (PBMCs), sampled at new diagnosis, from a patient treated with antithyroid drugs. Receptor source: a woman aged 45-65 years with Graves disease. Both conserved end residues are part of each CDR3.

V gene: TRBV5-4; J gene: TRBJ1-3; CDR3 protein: CASSLPGGPGNTIYF
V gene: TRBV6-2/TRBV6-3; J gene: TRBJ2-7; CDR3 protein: CASSYSYGGINEQYF
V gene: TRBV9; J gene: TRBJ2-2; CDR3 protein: CASSVVGDTGELFF
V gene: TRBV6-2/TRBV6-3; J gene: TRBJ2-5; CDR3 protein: CAARQGVLETQYF
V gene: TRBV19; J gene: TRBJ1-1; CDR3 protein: CASSISRAKDTEAFF
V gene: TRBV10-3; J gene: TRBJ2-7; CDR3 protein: CAISELWAGAPSYEQYF
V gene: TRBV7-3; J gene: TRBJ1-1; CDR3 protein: CASSLTGGQLNTEAFF
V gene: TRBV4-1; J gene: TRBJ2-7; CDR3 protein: CASSKGDEQYF
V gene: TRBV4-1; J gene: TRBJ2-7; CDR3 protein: CASSQDLYVLGYEQYF
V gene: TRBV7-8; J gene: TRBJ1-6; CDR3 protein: CASSLAENNLTWAYNSPLHF
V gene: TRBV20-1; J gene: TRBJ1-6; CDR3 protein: CSAREWGHGVGPLHF
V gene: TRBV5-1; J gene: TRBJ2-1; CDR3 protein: CASSSNPGVGNEQFF
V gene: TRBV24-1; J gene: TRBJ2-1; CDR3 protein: CATSDPIGTSDYNEQFF
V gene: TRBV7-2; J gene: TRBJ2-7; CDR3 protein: CASSLALSGRPHSYEQYF
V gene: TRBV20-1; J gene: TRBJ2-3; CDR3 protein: CSANPNSGRGTDTQYF
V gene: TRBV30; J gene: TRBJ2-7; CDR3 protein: CAWSIPGRGVYEQYF
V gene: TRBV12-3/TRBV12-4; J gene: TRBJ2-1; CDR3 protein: CASSFRSGSLYNEQFF
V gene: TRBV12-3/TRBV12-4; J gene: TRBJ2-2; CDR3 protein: CASSLPRGLAGPNTGELFF
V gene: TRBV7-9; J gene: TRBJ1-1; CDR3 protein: CASRPLRGDTEAFF
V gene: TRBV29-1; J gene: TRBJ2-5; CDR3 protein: CSGGQGFETQYF
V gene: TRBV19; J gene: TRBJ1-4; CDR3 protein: CASSLGDPTNEKLFF
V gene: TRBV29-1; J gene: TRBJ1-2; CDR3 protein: CSVGYGAANYGYTF
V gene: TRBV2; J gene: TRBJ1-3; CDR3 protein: CASKTEISSGNTIYF
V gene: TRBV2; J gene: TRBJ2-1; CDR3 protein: CASSQGSVVEQFF
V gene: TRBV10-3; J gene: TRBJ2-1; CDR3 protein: CAIKGLAGYNEQFF
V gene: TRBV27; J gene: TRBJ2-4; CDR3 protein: CASSLFGGLAKNIQYF
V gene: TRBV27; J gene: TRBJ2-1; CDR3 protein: CASSLPGQGRNEQFF
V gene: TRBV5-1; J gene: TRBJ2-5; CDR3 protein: CASSIPGLGQETQYF
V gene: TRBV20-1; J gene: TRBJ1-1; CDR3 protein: CSAARVGTEAFF
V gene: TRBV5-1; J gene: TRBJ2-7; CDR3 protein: CASSRGRDRITYEQYF
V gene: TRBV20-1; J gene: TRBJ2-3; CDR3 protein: CSASYGVTHGLAGADTQYF
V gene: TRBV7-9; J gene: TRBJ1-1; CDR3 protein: CASRLAGVANTEAFF
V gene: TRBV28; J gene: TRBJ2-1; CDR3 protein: CASSLGSWREGIPDEQFF
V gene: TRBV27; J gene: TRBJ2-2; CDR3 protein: CASSARLVGGELFF
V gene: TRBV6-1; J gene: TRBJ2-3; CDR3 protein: CASSPPTGHVRTDTQYF
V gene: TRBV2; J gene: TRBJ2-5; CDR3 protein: CASSAMTSGVETQYF
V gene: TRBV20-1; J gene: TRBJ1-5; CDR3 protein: CSAREIGDQPQHF
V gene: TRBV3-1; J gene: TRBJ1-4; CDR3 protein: CASSQRFTTNEKLFF
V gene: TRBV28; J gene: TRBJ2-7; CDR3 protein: CASSFFSPLVPYEQYF
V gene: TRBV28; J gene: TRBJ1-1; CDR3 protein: CASRYLDRWNTEAFF
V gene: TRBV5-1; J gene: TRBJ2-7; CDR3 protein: CASRYTQGYEQYF
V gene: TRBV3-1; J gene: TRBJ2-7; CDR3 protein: CASSQSRTVYEQYF
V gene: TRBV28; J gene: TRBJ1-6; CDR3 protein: CASWGPPYNSPLHF
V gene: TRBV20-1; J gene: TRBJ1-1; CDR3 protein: CSAPGGDDVGLTEAFF
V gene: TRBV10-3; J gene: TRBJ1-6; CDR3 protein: CAISAFSPIGESPLHF